This record covers a single T cell receptor beta chain. Its antigen is undetermined. TCRdb redid the calling of the 5' RACE reads with MiXCR, one entry per CDR3 protein. The data show 300,000 to 450,000 distinct CDR3 sequences, roughly 8% seen once. These data originate in a study of T cells after yellow fever vaccination. Study findings and constraints: Researchers noted that a small share of clonotypes showed up in both CD4 and CD8 compartments. A faster peak, day 5 versus 15, was reached by the weaker secondary response.

The CDR3 extends over 13 amino acids. CDR1 SGHTA and CDR2 FQGTGA come from the germline V gene. The V end was cut by 3 bases, the J end by 4 bases, with 9 bases between. The sequenced sample was PBMCs, obtained 45 days after the first yellow fever vaccination. The chain employs TRBV7-3 and TRBJ1-1; D unresolved. The TCR sequence derives from a young man who received the YFV17D yellow fever vaccine. The CDR3 reads CASSLGRITEAFF. CDR3 DNA sequence: TGTGCCAGCAGCTTGGGCCGAATCACTGAAGCTTTCTTT.